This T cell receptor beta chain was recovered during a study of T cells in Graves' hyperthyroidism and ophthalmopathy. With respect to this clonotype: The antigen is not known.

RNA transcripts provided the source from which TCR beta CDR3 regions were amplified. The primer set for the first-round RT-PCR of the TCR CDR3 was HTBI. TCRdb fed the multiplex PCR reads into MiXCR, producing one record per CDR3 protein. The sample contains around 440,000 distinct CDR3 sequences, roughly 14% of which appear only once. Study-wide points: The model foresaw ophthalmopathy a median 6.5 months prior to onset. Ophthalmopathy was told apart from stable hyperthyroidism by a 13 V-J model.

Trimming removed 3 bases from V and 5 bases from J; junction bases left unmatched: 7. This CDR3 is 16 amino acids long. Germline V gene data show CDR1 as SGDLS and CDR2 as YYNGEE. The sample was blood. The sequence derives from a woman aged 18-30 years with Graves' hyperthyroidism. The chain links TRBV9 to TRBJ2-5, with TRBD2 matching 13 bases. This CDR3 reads CASSEDTGLAGETQYF. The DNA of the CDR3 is TGTGCCAGCAGCGAGGACACGGGACTAGCGGGGGAGACCCAGTACTTC.